This T cell receptor beta chain is drawn from a study of blood T cell repertoires in COVID-19. In the study overall: The origin of the acute and convalescent COVID-19 samples was the United States, Italy and Spain. The analysed material was cDNA or gDNA that came from T cells, B-cell-depleted T cells, or PBMCs.

CDR1 is KGHSH and CDR2 is LQKENI in the germline V gene. Trimming pared 1 base from V and 2 bases from J, leaving 12 bases between. The CDR3 totals 16 residues. In the original processing: Nucleated cell counts were estimated from reference gene primer amplification. TCRdb's copy holds only in-frame clones and misses some; the assay was immunoSEQ multiplex PCR. That table furnishes V, J and clone size, whereas the DNA furnished D and trimming. This sample yields about 100,000 clones, of which over 65% are seen a single time; about 13% belongs to the top ten. The specimen sequenced was peripheral blood. This chain joins TRBV18 and TRBJ1-3, with D uncertain. The receptor was derived from a human donor in a cohort sampled during active COVID-19. The chain's CDR3 is CASSPRDVYPGNTIYF. The CDR3 DNA reads TGTGCCAGCTCACCACGAGATGTATACCCTGGAAACACCATATATTTT.